This T cell receptor (beta chain) was identified during a study of cytomegalovirus exposure and HLA in healthy donors. Comment on this clone: What it binds is unknown.

Regarding the study as a whole: Previously analyzed data showed that most TCR beta V segments were productive at a frequency of about 87% or about 30%. At a 0.05 false discovery rate, a later analysis found 18,000 or so TCR beta sequences to be associated with HLA alleles. 87-base-pair reads could not separate some V segments, including TRBV6-2 and TRBV6-3. Investigators reported more than 150 TCR beta chains as tied to cytomegalovirus.

CDR3 size: 13 residues. Germline CDR1 SEHNR, CDR2 FQNEAQ (reference sequence). V lost 2 bases and J 2 bases, leaving 6 bases between the germline ends. Amplification used 60 Vbeta primers and 13 Jbeta primers. Sequencing was performed with immunoSEQ multiplex PCR; in TCRdb, only in-frame clones are kept and a portion is missing. The sample yields 150,000 to 200,000 clones, around four fifths seen once. This sequence originates from a man between 45 and 60 years old in good health and CMV-seropositive. The sample was PBMCs. The V and J genes are TRBV7-9 and TRBJ1-2; D call uncertain. The CDR3 DNA sequence: TGTGCCAGCAGCTTAAAGCGGAACTATGGCTACACCTTC. Translated, it gives CASSLKRNYGYTF. Full variable domain (missing parts from reference TRBV7-9 and TRBJ1-2): DTGVSQNPRHKITKRGQNVTFRCDPISEHNRLYWYRQTLGQGPEFLTYFQNEAQLEKSRLLSDRFSAERPKGSFSTLEIQRTEQGDSAMYLCASSLKRNYGYTFGSGTRLTVV.